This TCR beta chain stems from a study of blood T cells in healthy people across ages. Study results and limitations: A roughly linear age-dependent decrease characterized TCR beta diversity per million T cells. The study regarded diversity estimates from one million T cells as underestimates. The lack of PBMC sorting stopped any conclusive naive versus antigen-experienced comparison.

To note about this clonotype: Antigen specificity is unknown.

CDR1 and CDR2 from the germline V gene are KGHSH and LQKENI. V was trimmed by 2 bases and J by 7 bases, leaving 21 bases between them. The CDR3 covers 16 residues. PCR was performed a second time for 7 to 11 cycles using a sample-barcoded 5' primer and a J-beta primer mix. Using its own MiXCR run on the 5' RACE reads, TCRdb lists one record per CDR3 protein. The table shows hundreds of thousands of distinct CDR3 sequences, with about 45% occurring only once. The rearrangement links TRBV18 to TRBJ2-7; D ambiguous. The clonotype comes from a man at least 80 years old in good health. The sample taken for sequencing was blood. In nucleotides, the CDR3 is TGTGCCAGCTCACCAGCAGTAACCGGTTCCTACAATGAGCAGTACTTC. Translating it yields CASSPAVTGSYNEQYF.